The 9 T cell receptor beta chains given below trace back to one sample, sequenced in a study of long-term antiretroviral therapy in people with HIV. Investigators performed immunoSEQ version v3.0 at survey level. Sequencing used immunoSEQ multiplex PCR; TCRdb keeps in-frame clones, though not all of them. The sample has around 21,000 clones, roughly four fifths seen once. Sequences were derived from unsorted PBMCs, sampled 1.5 years after starting antiretroviral therapy. The receptors were sampled from a man younger than 45 with HIV.

The chain couples TRBV7-9 to TRBJ1-2, with D possibly TRBD1 on 5 matching bases. Germline values: CDR1 SEHNR, CDR2 FQNEAQ (reference sequence). V was cut by 5 bases and J by 4 bases, with 11 bases left in between. This CDR3 comprises 13 residues. CDR3 nucleotide sequence: TGTGCCAGCAGCCCGGGACGGACCTATGGCTACACCTTC. Amino acids: CASSPGRTYGYTF.

The chain employs TRBV28 and TRBJ2-3; possible D gene TRBD1, 6 bases. Deletions cut 4 bases from V and 1 base from J, with 21 bases between. CDR1 MDHEN and CDR2 SYDVKM come from the germline V gene. CDR3 length: 18 amino acids. CDR3 sequence: CASSSRMMGHYGTDTQYF. The CDR3 DNA follows: TGTGCCAGCAGTTCACGCATGATGGGACATTATGGCACAGATACGCAGTATTTT.

The rearrangement uses TRBV27 and TRBJ1-3, with TRBD1 matching over 11 bases. Germline V CDR1 and CDR2: MNHEY, SMNVEV (reference sequence). V lost 7 bases to trimming and J lost 3 bases; unmatched junction nucleotides: 2. The length of the CDR3 is 14 residues. The CDR3 sequence is CASKDRGHGNTIYF. The CDR3 DNA follows: TGTGCCAGCAAGGACAGGGGGCATGGAAACACCATATATTTT.

The CDR3 region is CASSQDSRELYEQYF. CDR3 in DNA: TGCGCCAGCAGCCAAGACAGCCGAGAGCTCTACGAGCAGTACTTC. This chain uses TRBV4-1 with TRBJ2-7; D is unresolved. Germline-derived CDR1 and CDR2 are MGHRA and YSYEKL. The length of the CDR3 is 15 residues. V shed 0 bases and J shed 3 bases, with 12 bases lying between them.

The rearrangement links TRBV29-1 to TRBJ1-4; tentatively, D is TRBD1 (6 bases). With 8 bases removed from V and 3 bases from J, the gap between germline ends came to 19 bases. The CDR3 spans 15 residues. Germline V lookup: CDR1 SQVTM, CDR2 ANQGSEA. Here the CDR3 DNA reads TGCAGCCTTAAAGGAGGTGGGACACCTAATGAAAAACTGTTTTTT. Protein: CSLKGGGTPNEKLFF.

The J gene is TRBJ2-3, the V gene TRBV23-1; 9 bases align to TRBD1. TRBV23-1 is noted as an ORF with a role that remains uncertain. The CDR3 covers 10 residues. The V and J ends lost 11 bases and 10 bases, in that order; junction bases with no gene match: 4. The CDR3 DNA sequence: TGCGCCGACAGGGGGGAACCGCAGTATTTT. This translates into CADRGEPQYF.

The chain has TRBV5-4 and TRBJ1-5; possible D gene TRBD1, 5 bases. The CDR3 contains 15 residues. The V and J ends lost 4 bases and 4 bases respectively, with 15 bases between them. The V gene's germline CDR1 is SGHNT and CDR2 YYREEE (reference sequence). The DNA for the CDR3 is TGTGCCAGCAGCCCAGGGCAGGGCAGGAATCAGCCCCAGCATTTT. This gives the protein CASSPGQGRNQPQHF.

CDR3 loop: CASSSLGAYDNEQFF. CDR3 bases: TGTGCCAGCAGCTCGCTCGGGGCCTATGACAATGAGCAGTTCTTC. The chain has TRBV11-2 and TRBJ2-1; D might be TRBD1 or TRBD2, each matching 5 bases. The length of the CDR3 is 15 residues. Trimming left V 4 bases short and J 5 bases short, with 15 bases between. Germline lookup yields CDR1 SGHAT and CDR2 FQNNGV.

This clone was seen more than once but under ten times. The chain has TRBV30 and TRBJ2-1, with 8 nucleotides matching TRBD1. This CDR3 has 14 residues. The germline V gene encodes CDR1 GTSNPN and CDR2 SVGIG (reference sequence). V dropped 3 bases and J dropped 7; count of bases not matched to a gene: 8. Here the CDR3 reads CAWRLARGLNEQFF. DNA for the CDR3: TGTGCCTGGAGGTTGGCCAGGGGGCTAAATGAGCAGTTCTTC.